Below, one TCR beta chain is given with its context. The germline V gene has CDR1 SGHAT and CDR2 FQNNGV. The CDR3 has 15 amino acids. After removal of 3 bases from V and 4 bases from J, the junction contained 7 bases not matched to a gene. The data are from a study of blood T cell repertoires in COVID-19. Per the original methods: It was from reference gene primer amplification that nucleated cell counts were estimated. Assay: immunoSEQ multiplex PCR; the TCRdb copy retains only in-frame clones and omits some. The V and J calls and clone size come from that table; D and trimming were worked out from the DNA. The sample contains about 160,000 clones, approximately 88% of which appear only once.

The rearrangement joins TRBV11-2 to TRBJ2-5, with 8 positions matching TRBD1. The sequence was collected from a woman at least 80 years old with active or convalescent COVID-19. The sequencing input was peripheral blood. CDR3 DNA: TGTGCCAGCAGCTTTACAGGGGGGACGGCAGAGACCCAGTACTTC. Translation: CASSFTGGTAETQYF. Full variable domain (rest looked up from reference TRBV11-2 and TRBJ2-5): EAGVAQSPRYKIIEKRQSVAFWCNPISGHATLYWYQQILGQGPKLLIQFQNNGVVDDSQLPKDRFSAERLKGVDSTLKIQPAKLEDSAVYLCASSFTGGTAETQYFGPGTRLLVL.